This entry is about one T cell receptor beta chain. Its target is unknown. This sample is drawn from a study of T cell responses to AZD1222 COVID-19 vaccine. Findings and caveats of the study: Clonal diversity may have been underestimated, and the donors were mostly white British, with more females than males. The breadth and depth of Spike-specific TCRs increased once two AZD1222 doses had been given.

Generated by immunoSEQ multiplex PCR, the TCRdb table keeps only in-frame clones and is missing some. The sample contains 100,000 to 120,000 clones, around 92% of which appear only once. Sequenced material: peripheral blood, taken on day 0 of AZD1222 vaccination. The sequence was collected from an adult in good health.

As DNA, the CDR3 is TGTGCCACCAGCCCCCCGAGGCGGGCGAACACTGAAGCTTTCTTT. It encodes CATSPPRRANTEAFF. The V gene is TRBV15, the J gene TRBJ1-1; no reliable D call. The CDR3 has 15 amino acids. CDR1 is LNHNV, CDR2 YYDKDF, per germline (reference sequence). With 5 bases removed from V and 1 base from J, the gap between germline ends came to 14 bases.